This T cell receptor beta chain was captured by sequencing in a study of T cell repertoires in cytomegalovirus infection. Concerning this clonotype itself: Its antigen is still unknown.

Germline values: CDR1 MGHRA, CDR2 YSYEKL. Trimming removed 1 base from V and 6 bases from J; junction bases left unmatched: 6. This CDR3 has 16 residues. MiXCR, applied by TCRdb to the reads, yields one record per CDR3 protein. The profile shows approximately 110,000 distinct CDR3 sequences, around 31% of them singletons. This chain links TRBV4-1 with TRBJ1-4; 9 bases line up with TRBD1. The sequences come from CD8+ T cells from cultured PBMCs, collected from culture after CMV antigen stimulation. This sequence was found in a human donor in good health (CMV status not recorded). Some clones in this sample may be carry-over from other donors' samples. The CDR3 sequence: CASSQVLQGAHEKLFF. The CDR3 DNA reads TGCGCCAGCAGCCAAGTGTTACAGGGGGCCCATGAAAAACTGTTTTTT.